The next 11 T cell receptor beta chains were all read from a single sample in a study of cytomegalovirus exposure and HLA in healthy donors. Clones were sequenced by immunoSEQ multiplex PCR, and TCRdb holds only the in-frame ones, with some missing. The profile covers tens of thousands of clones, with 95% to 97% appearing a single time and 2% to 2.5% taken by the ten largest. The sample taken for sequencing was PBMCs. These receptors all stem from a man aged 18 to 35 in good health and CMV-seronegative.

This sequence joins TRBV7-8 and TRBJ2-3; 11 nucleotides align to TRBD2. V lost 3 bases, J lost 4 bases, and 6 bases stayed unmatched. This CDR3 is 16 amino acids long. The germline CDR1 and CDR2 sequences are SGHVS and FQNEAQ. The CDR3 DNA is TGTGCCAGCAGCTTTCAGACTAGCGGGAATCCAGATACGCAGTATTTT. Translation gives CASSFQTSGNPDTQYF.

The chain employs TRBV4-1 and TRBJ2-1; D is uncertain. The ends were cut back, 1 base at V and 3 bases at J, with 10 bases in the middle. Germline V gives CDR1 MGHRA, CDR2 YSYEKL. CDR3 length equals 15 residues. The CDR3 loop reads CASSQGDNNYNEQFF. The CDR3 DNA is TGCGCCAGCAGCCAAGGCGACAATAACTACAATGAGCAGTTCTTC.

V usage is TRBV4-2 and J usage is TRBJ1-4, with TRBD1 matching 8 bases. The germline gives CDR1 LGHNA, CDR2 YNFKEQ. This CDR3 has 18 residues. V was clipped by 1 base and J by 4 bases; unmatched bases: 11. The CDR3 loop is CASSQGGQGGVFNEKLFF. The CDR3 nucleotides read TGTGCCAGCAGCCAAGGTGGACAGGGAGGCGTCTTTAATGAAAAACTGTTTTTT.

This clone was seen a few times. V usage is TRBV27 and J usage is TRBJ2-2, with D possibly matching TRBD1 (5 bases). Germline CDR1 is MNHEY and CDR2 is SMNVEV (reference sequence). V lost 3 bases, J lost 5 bases, and 7 bases lay in between. The CDR3 covers 13 residues. CDR3 protein: CASSFRATGELFF. The CDR3 bases are TGTGCCAGCAGTTTCAGGGCGACCGGGGAGCTGTTTTTT.

The V and J genes are TRBV18 and TRBJ1-3; TRBD1 is a possible D gene (5 bases). This CDR3 is built from 16 residues. Germline V lookup: CDR1 KGHSH, CDR2 LQKENI. Trimming removed 0 bases at V and 0 bases at J, with 9 bases between. The CDR3 DNA reads as TGTGCCAGCTCACCACCGGACACGACCTCTGGAAACACCATATATTTT. It yields the protein CASSPPDTTSGNTIYF.

This chain uses TRBV6-6 with TRBJ1-4; no reliable D call. The V gene's germline CDR1 is MNHNY and CDR2 SVGAGI (reference sequence). Trimming removed 4 bases from V and 8 bases from J, with 8 bases in between. The CDR3 is 12 amino acids. The DNA for the CDR3 is TGTGCCAGCAGTTTGAACAAAGAAAAACTGTTTTTT. Translation gives CASSLNKEKLFF.

This chain links TRBV7-2 with TRBJ2-6; 8 nucleotides line up with TRBD2. V was clipped by 5 bases and J by 2 bases; unmatched bases: 11. Germline V gives CDR1 SGHTA, CDR2 FQGNSA. The CDR3 runs to 18 residues. The CDR3 protein is CASSRRPGGLAGANVLTF. The DNA of the CDR3 is TGTGCCAGCAGCCGGAGGCCGGGAGGGTTGGCTGGGGCCAACGTCCTGACTTTC.

The gene calls are TRBV18 and TRBJ1-1; tentative D call: TRBD1 (5 bases). In germline, CDR1 is KGHSH, CDR2 LQKENI. This CDR3 comprises 14 residues. Trimming left V 5 bases short and J 1 base short, with 11 bases between. CDR3 nucleotide sequence: TGTGCCAGCTCATCAGGGAGGCAGAACACTGAAGCTTTCTTT. Translation gives CASSSGRQNTEAFF.

The V gene is TRBV19, the J gene TRBJ1-1, with D uncertain. Germline CDR1 is LNHDA and CDR2 is SQIVND (reference sequence). Trimming left V 3 bases short and J 7 bases short, with 9 bases between. CDR3 length: 12 residues. CDR3 loop: CASSIRGLEAFF. CDR3 coding DNA: TGTGCCAGTAGTATTCGAGGGCTTGAAGCTTTCTTT.

The chain employs TRBV4-1 and TRBJ1-1; D not resolved. V lost 1 base and J lost 1, with 7 bases in between. CDR3 length: 14 amino acids. CDR1 and CDR2 (germline): MGHRA, YSYEKL. CDR3 loop: CASSQALWNTEAFF. CDR3 sequence (DNA): TGCGCCAGCAGCCAAGCTTTATGGAACACTGAAGCTTTCTTT.

The genes are TRBV27 and TRBJ2-1, with a weak D call TRBD2 (7 bases). Trimming took 3 bases from V and 8 from J, leaving 14 bases between them. The CDR3 is made up of 14 amino acids. The V gene's germline CDR1 is MNHEY and CDR2 SMNVEV (reference sequence). The CDR3 DNA sequence: TGTGCCAGCAGTTTTGGGGGGGCAATCGATGAGCAGTTCTTC. Protein sequence: CASSFGGAIDEQFF.